The 9 T cell receptor beta chains below all came from one sample that was sequenced in a study of T cells in Graves' hyperthyroidism and ophthalmopathy (dated by TCRdb to about 2019). The library was built by means of multiplex PCR. TCRdb names Illumina HiSeq 2000 as the instrument used. The TCR beta CDR3 regions were amplified from RNA transcripts. The TCR CDR3 was subjected to a first round of RT-PCR using the HTBI primer set and the Qiagen OneStep RT-PCR kit. The public sequencing data were trimmed at Q25 with fastp and processed into clonotypes with MiXCR by TCRdb, which kept only in-frame beta chains. Entries that share a CDR3 protein sequence are merged under the most common genes and DNA. The sample contains approximately 410,000 distinct CDR3 sequences, roughly 13% of them found a single time. The ten largest clones add up to around 5.3% of the sample. The sequencing sample was made of blood. The receptors here all came from a woman between 18 and 30 years old with Graves' hyperthyroidism.

A few counts support this clonotype. A much larger clone differs from this one at a single base, so this may be a read error. The chain employs TRBV12-3 or TRBV12-4 and TRBJ2-5; tentatively, D is TRBD2 (6 bases). The CDR3 sequence is 13 residues long. This CDR3 is CANSFGEVETQYF. CDR3 in DNA: TGTGCCAACAGTTTTGGGGAGGTTGAGACCCAGTACTTC.

Regarding this clonotype: With a much larger clone just one base away, this may be a read error. V and J are TRBV30 and TRBJ1-1; D ambiguous. Germline CDR1 is GTSNPN and CDR2 is SVGIG (reference sequence). This CDR3 region has 11 residues. CDR3 coding DNA: TGTGCTGGCCACCTGTACACTGAAGCTTTCTTT. Encoded protein: CAGHLYTEAFF. Filled out from reference TRBV30 and TRBJ1-1, the complete variable domain reads SQTIHQWPATLVQPVGSPLSLECTVEGTSNPNLYWYRQAAGRGLQLLFYSVGIGQISSEVPQNLSASRPQDRQFILSSKKLLLSDSGFYLCAGHLYTEAFFGQGTRLTVV.

This clonotype was recorded many times. The chain recombines TRBV7-8 with TRBJ2-5; D perhaps matches TRBD2 (6 bases). Per germline, CDR1 SGHVS and CDR2 FQNEAQ. The V end was cut by 5 bases, the J end by 5 bases, with 21 bases between. CDR3 length: 16 amino acids. The CDR3 nucleotides are TGTGCCAGCAGCCCCCGGCGGACTATCCCCGTGGAGACCCAGTACTTC. Translating gives CASSPRRTIPVETQYF.

This clonotype was observed at least ten times. The chain joins TRBV28 to TRBJ2-7; possible D gene TRBD1, 6 bases. The CDR3 is 17 amino acids. The V gene's germline CDR1 is MDHEN and CDR2 SYDVKM. Trimming removed 6 bases at V and 0 bases at J, with 21 bases between. The CDR3 protein is CASRRRAIRDNSYEQYF. The DNA of the CDR3 is TGTGCCAGCAGAAGAAGGGCTATACGGGACAACTCCTACGAGCAGTACTTC.

This clonotype was recorded a few times. An end of the junction does not agree with germline; a read error may underlie this. The rearrangement joins TRBV19 to TRBJ2-7; 14 bases are a match to TRBD2. Germline V gene data show CDR1 as LNHDA and CDR2 as SQIVND (reference sequence). CDR3 size: 17 residues. CDR3 nucleotide sequence: TGTGCCAGTAGTGTCAAGGGACTAGCGGGAGACTCCTACGGGCAGTACTTC. Translation gives CASSVKGLAGDSYGQYF.

V is TRBV5-4 and J is TRBJ2-3; D gene unclear. Trimming took 0 bases from V and 6 from J, leaving 11 bases between them. The CDR3 runs 14 residues. Germline CDR1 reads SGHNT; CDR2 reads YYREEE (reference sequence). CDR3 nucleotide sequence: TGTGCCAGCAGCTTGGAATACTCCAAGGATACGCAGTATTTT. Translated, it gives CASSLEYSKDTQYF.

The V and J genes are TRBV9 and TRBJ2-2, with TRBD1 matching 9 bases. V was pared by 3 bases and J by 8 bases, with 5 bases of the junction left unmatched. Germline V gives CDR1 SGDLS, CDR2 YYNGEE. The CDR3 loop spans 14 amino acids. Here the CDR3 reads CASSAAGTGGELFF. The CDR3 DNA sequence: TGTGCCAGCAGCGCCGCCGGGACAGGGGGGGAGCTGTTTTTT.

This clonotype has just a few counts. The gene calls are TRBV7-9 and TRBJ2-1; 12 bases are shared with TRBD2. V shed 2 bases, J shed 7 bases, and the junction held 3 bases outside the gene matches. CDR1 and CDR2 from the germline V gene are SEHNR and FQNEAQ (reference sequence). This CDR3 has 15 residues. The CDR3: CASSLRTSGTNEQFF. CDR3 nucleotide sequence: TGTGCCAGCAGCTTAAGGACTAGCGGGACTAATGAGCAGTTCTTC.

As regards this clonotype: This may arise from a read error, as a much more abundant clone is one base away. The rearrangement links TRBV28 to TRBJ1-1, with no clear D. This CDR3 is 14 amino acids long. Germline-derived CDR1 and CDR2 are MDHEN and SYDVKM. Trimming took off 7 bases at V and 0 bases at J, with 12 bases between the two ends. DNA for the CDR3: TGTGCCAGCATCATAGAGGGATTGAACACTGAAGCTTTCTTT. Amino acids: CASIIEGLNTEAFF.